This TCR beta chain came from a study of T cell responses to AZD1222 COVID-19 vaccine. Study-level points and caveats: Repertoires were obtained only post-peak T cell response. Spike-specific TCRs gained breadth and depth after people received two AZD1222 doses. There were vaccine-associated CD4 TCRs across spike, dominant at 160-218 and 743-854.

Only in-frame clones appear in the TCRdb table, and some are missing; sequencing was by immunoSEQ multiplex PCR. The data hold about 79,000 clones, with 92% observed a single time. The CDR3 totals 16 residues. Germline assignment: CDR1 MNHEY and CDR2 SMNVEV (reference sequence). J was trimmed by 3 bases and V by 5 bases; bases with no gene match: 7. As to this clone: Its cognate antigen is unknown.

This chain uses TRBV27 with TRBJ2-1; 10 bases match TRBD2. The receptor was derived from an adult in good health. Sequenced here: peripheral blood, sampled on day 0 of MenACWY control vaccination. The CDR3 is CASSEGGLAHYNEQFF. DNA for the CDR3: TGTGCCAGCAGTGAGGGGGGACTAGCGCACTACAATGAGCAGTTCTTC.